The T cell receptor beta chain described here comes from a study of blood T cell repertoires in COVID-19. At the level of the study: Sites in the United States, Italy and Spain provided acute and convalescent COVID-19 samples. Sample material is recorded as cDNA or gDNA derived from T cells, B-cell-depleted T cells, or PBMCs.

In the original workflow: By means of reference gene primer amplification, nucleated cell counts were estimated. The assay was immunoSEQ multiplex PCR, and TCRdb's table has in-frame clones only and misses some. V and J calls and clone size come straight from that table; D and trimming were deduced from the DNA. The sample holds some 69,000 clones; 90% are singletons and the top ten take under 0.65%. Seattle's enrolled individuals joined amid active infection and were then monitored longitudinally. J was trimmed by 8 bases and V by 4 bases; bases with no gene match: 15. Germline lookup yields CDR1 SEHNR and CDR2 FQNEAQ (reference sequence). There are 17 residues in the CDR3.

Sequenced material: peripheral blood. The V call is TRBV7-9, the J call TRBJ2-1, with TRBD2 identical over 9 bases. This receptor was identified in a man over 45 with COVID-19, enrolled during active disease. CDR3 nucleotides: TGTGCCAGCAGCTCCCCCCGGGTAGCGGGAGAGGGATATGAGCAGTTCTTC. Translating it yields CASSSPRVAGEGYEQFF.